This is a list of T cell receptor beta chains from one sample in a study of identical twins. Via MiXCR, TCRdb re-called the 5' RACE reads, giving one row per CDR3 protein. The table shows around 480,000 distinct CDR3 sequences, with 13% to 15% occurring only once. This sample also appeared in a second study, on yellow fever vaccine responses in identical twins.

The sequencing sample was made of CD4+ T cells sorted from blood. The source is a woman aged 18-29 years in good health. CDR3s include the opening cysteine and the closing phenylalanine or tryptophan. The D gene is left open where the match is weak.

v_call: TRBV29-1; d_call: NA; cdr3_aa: CSVEGRTRETQYF
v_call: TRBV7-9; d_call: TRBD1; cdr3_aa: CASSFMKTGENTEAFF
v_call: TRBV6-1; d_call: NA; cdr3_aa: CASRGAGATNEKLFF
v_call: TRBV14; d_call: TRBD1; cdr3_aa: CASSLIQGARADTQYF
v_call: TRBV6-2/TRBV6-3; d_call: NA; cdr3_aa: CASSYPSRQGHPDTQYF
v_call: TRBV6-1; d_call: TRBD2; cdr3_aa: CASRAAGAGDIQYF
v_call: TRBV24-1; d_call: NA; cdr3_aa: CATSDETGTGSTDTQYF
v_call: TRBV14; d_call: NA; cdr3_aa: CASSQDRLRGGGELFF
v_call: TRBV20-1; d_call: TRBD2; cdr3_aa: CSARDFPGGPGTQYF
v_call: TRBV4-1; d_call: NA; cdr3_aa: CASSQEIRAYEQFF
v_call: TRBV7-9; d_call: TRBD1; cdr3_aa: CASSLWSGQTPYEQYF
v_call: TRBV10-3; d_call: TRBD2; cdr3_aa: CANSDLGTSGTNEQFF
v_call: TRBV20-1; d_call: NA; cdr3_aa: CSASIASNNQPQHF
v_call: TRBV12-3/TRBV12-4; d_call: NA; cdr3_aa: CASSLRRDTGELFF
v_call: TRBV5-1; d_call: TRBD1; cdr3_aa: CASRTTGTGAYEQYF
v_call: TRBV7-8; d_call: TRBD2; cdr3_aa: CASSTRDFGGETQYF
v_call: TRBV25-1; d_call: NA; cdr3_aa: CASSFRDRGYTF
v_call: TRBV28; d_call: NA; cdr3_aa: CASSSLGNQPQHF
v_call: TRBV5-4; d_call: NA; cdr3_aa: CASSLAGVPEQYF
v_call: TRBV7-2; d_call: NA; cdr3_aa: CASSLERTTDTQYF
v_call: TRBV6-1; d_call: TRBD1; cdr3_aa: CASRTRGSSYNEQFF
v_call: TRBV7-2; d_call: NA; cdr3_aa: CASSLVYEQYF
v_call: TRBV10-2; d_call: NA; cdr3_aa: CASSSRAEQYF
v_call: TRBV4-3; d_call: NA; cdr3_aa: CASSQGTDELLTEAFF
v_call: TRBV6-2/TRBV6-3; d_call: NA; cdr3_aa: CASSYELAYEQYF
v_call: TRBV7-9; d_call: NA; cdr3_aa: CASSRLDSLQNIQYF
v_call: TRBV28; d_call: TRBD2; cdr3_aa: CASSFPSGRATGELFF
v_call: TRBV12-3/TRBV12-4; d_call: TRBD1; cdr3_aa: CASSLAPRGPEKLFF
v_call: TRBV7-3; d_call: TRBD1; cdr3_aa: CASSSGQGDGYTF
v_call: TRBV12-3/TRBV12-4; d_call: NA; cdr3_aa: CASSFRVSGANVLTF
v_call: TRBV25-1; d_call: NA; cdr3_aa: CASRALGQTPTKFYGYTF
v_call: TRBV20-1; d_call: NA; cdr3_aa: CSASESHNTGELFF
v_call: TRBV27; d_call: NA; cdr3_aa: CASSFYGSAGTTEAFF
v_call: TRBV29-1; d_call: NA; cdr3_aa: CSVEGSSGGTEAFF
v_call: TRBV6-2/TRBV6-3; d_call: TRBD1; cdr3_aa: CASRPWQGASSYEQYF
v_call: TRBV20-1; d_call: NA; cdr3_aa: CSARRGMETQYF
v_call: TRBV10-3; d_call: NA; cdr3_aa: CAISETATNDGELFF
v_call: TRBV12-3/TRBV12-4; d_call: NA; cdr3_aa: CASSWGNNEQFF
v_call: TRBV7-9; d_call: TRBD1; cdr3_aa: CASSLTRQGTQETQYF
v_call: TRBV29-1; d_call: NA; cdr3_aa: CSTTGWEDTQYF
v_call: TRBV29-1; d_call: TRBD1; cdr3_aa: CSVRTGGTDTQYF
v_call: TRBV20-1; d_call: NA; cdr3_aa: CSASGAANRQQETQYF
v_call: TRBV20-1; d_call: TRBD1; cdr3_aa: CSARPGTGWTGELFF
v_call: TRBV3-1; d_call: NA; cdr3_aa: CASSRIGGAEAFF
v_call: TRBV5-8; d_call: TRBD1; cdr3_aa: CAGPDRGF
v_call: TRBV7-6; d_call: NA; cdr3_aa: CASSGGVETQYF
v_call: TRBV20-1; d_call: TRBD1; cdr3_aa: CSASGRFGQGAYEQYF